This entry lists 20 T cell receptor beta chains sequenced from one sample in a study of cytomegalovirus exposure and HLA in healthy donors. Primers for the PCR totalled 60 Vbeta and 13 Jbeta. The protocol was immunoSEQ multiplex PCR, while the TCRdb copy is restricted to in-frame clones and leaves out a portion. The sample has about 160,000 clones, about four fifths seen once. The sequenced sample consisted of PBMCs. The receptor source for this set is a man between 50 and 59 years old in good health and CMV-seropositive.

The rearrangement uses TRBV7-9 and TRBJ2-7; D is possibly TRBD1 (5 bases). The germline V gene has CDR1 SEHNR and CDR2 FQNEAQ (reference sequence). V was cut by 3 bases and J by 3 bases, with 9 bases left in between. The CDR3 length is 13 residues. The DNA for the CDR3 is TGTGCCAGCAGCTTGGACACCTACTACGAGCAGTACTTC. Translation: CASSLDTYYEQYF.

The table lists this clone with a few counts. The chain uses TRBV30 and TRBJ2-5; D might be TRBD2 (5 bases). The germline CDR1 and CDR2 sequences are GTSNPN and SVGIG (reference sequence). The CDR3 has 14 residues. V was cut by 0 bases and J by 5 bases, with 13 bases left in between. The CDR3 coding sequence is TGTGCCTGGAGTGTACTACTGGGCGGGGAGACCCAGTACTTC. Translating gives CAWSVLLGGETQYF. The whole variable domain, remainder taken from reference TRBV30 and TRBJ2-5, is SQTIHQWPATLVQPVGSPLSLECTVEGTSNPNLYWYRQAAGRGLQLLFYSVGIGQISSEVPQNLSASRPQDRQFILSSKKLLLSDSGFYLCAWSVLLGGETQYFGPGTRLLVL.

The V gene is TRBV6-5, the J gene TRBJ2-7; D gene unclear. CDR3 length: 14 residues. Germline loops: CDR1 MNHEY, CDR2 SVGAGI. V was shortened by 3 bases and J by 6 bases, with 15 bases between the two germline ends. CDR3 in DNA: TGTGCCAGCAGTTATGCAACGCCCAACGGCGAGCAGTACTTC. It translates to CASSYATPNGEQYF.

This chain connects TRBV7-9 to TRBJ2-7; the match to TRBD2 covers 8 bases. The V gene's germline CDR1 is SEHNR and CDR2 FQNEAQ (reference sequence). The trim removed 0 bases at V and 6 bases at J, leaving 4 bases unmatched. There are 14 residues in the CDR3. CDR3 loop: CASSLAPGGSEQYF. In DNA, the CDR3 is TGTGCCAGCAGCTTAGCACCGGGAGGGAGCGAGCAGTACTTC.

The chain couples TRBV7-9 to TRBJ2-2; 10 bases match TRBD1. This CDR3 region has 14 residues. V lost 5 bases and J lost 7; bases outside the gene matches: 4. Germline loops: CDR1 SEHNR, CDR2 FQNEAQ (reference sequence). DNA of the CDR3: TGTGCCAGCAGCGACAGGGGGCTGAACGGGGAGCTGTTTTTT. This translates into CASSDRGLNGELFF.

The V call is TRBV7-9, the J call TRBJ2-7, with D possibly being TRBD2 (7 bases). Trimming removed 2 bases from V and 5 bases from J, with 13 bases in between. The germline V gene encodes CDR1 SEHNR and CDR2 FQNEAQ (reference sequence). The CDR3 totals 14 residues. The CDR3 coding sequence is TGTGCCAGCAGCTTACGGGGGGCCAGGGACGAGCAGTACTTC. This gives the protein CASSLRGARDEQYF.

V gene TRBV27 combines with J gene TRBJ2-3; the match to TRBD2 covers 9 bases. Germline CDR1 MNHEY, CDR2 SMNVEV (reference sequence). The CDR3 extends over 19 amino acids. V lost 0 bases, J lost 0 bases, and 10 bases stayed unmatched. The CDR3 region is CASSLSIRLAVSSTDTQYF. The CDR3 DNA reads TGTGCCAGCAGTTTATCGATCCGACTAGCGGTTTCTAGCACAGATACGCAGTATTTT.

The CDR3: CASSPPIRTGYYGNTIYF. The CDR3 nucleotides read TGTGCCAGCAGCCCCCCAATTCGGACAGGATACTATGGAAACACCATATATTTT. The J gene is TRBJ1-3, the V gene TRBV11-2, with 7 positions matching TRBD1. CDR1 SGHAT and CDR2 FQNNGV come from the germline V gene. CDR3 length: 18 amino acids. J gave up 3 bases and V 5 bases, and 16 bases lay outside the gene matches.

The chain has TRBV4-1 and TRBJ1-1; TRBD1 is a possible D gene (6 bases). The germline CDR1 and CDR2 sequences are MGHRA and YSYEKL. The CDR3 is made up of 14 amino acids. Trimming stripped 6 bases from V and 2 bases from J, with 13 bases between. Written as DNA, the CDR3 is TGCGCCAGCAGACCCCAGGGGCACAACACTGAAGCTTTCTTT. Translating gives CASRPQGHNTEAFF.

The chain carries TRBV11-2 and TRBJ2-1; TRBD1 aligns across 8 bases. The CDR3 length is 16 residues. Germline V CDR1 and CDR2: SGHAT, FQNNGV. V was pared by 5 bases and J by 9 bases, with 15 bases of the junction left unmatched. CDR3 sequence: CASSLNLGQGLGEQFF. The CDR3 DNA reads TGTGCCAGCAGCCTAAACCTCGGACAGGGTCTTGGTGAGCAGTTCTTC.

The rearrangement joins TRBV4-1 to TRBJ2-7, with 11 nucleotides matching TRBD2. V was clipped by 3 bases and J by 6 bases; unmatched bases: 7. Looked up from germline, CDR1 is MGHRA and CDR2 is YSYEKL. The CDR3 loop spans 15 amino acids. The CDR3 sequence is CASSQVSGRDGEQYF. The CDR3 DNA is TGCGCCAGCAGCCAGGTTAGCGGGAGGGATGGCGAGCAGTACTTC.

The rearrangement joins TRBV5-6 to TRBJ2-1; D might be TRBD1 (6 bases). Germline-derived CDR1 and CDR2 are SGHDT and YYEEEE. V lost 2 bases, J lost 9 bases, and 9 bases lay in between. The CDR3 is made up of 12 amino acids. This CDR3 is CASSLQGGEQFF. The DNA for the CDR3 is TGTGCCAGCAGCTTACAGGGCGGTGAGCAGTTCTTC.

V and J are TRBV2 and TRBJ2-7, with 7 positions matching TRBD2. The CDR3 runs 13 residues. Germline V gene sequence: CDR1 SNHLY, CDR2 FYNNEI. The V and J ends lost 5 bases and 2 bases, in that order; junction bases with no gene match: 3. The CDR3 protein is CASSTGLPYEQYF. CDR3 sequence (DNA): TGTGCCAGCAGTACGGGACTACCCTACGAGCAGTACTTC.

CDR3 nucleotides: TGTGCCAGCCACCCCCGCGGGAGGGAAGAGACCCAGTACTTC. It specifies CASHPRGREETQYF. The chain couples TRBV5-4 to TRBJ2-5; 9 nucleotides align to TRBD2. Trimming at V came to 7 bases and at J to 3 bases, leaving 7 bases not matched to a gene. The CDR3 length is 14 residues. Germline lookup yields CDR1 SGHNT and CDR2 YYREEE (reference sequence). Combining the CDR3 with reference TRBV5-4 and TRBJ2-5 gives the whole variable domain ETGVTQSPTHLIKTRGQQVTLRCSSQSGHNTVSWYQQALGQGPQFIFQYYREEENGRGNFPPRFSGLQFPNYSSELNVNALELDDSALYLCASHPRGREETQYFGPGTRLLVL.

The chain recombines TRBV30 with TRBJ2-7; 9 nucleotides agree with TRBD1. The CDR3 is made up of 14 amino acids. Germline loops: CDR1 GTSNPN, CDR2 SVGIG (reference sequence). V dropped 3 bases and J dropped 2; count of bases not matched to a gene: 5. The CDR3 DNA reads TGTGCCTGGAGAATTCGGACAGGGGCCTACGAGCAGTACTTC. Translation gives CAWRIRTGAYEQYF.

The V and J genes are TRBV2 and TRBJ2-7; no firm D call. V was shortened by 3 bases and J by 7 bases, with 13 bases between the two germline ends. This CDR3 is 13 amino acids long. Germline V gives CDR1 SNHLY, CDR2 FYNNEI. The CDR3, as DNA: TGTGCCAGCAGTGAGACTGTCACACGGGAGCAGTACTTC. Protein: CASSETVTREQYF.

The CDR3 sequence is CASSYRGPGGELFF. The CDR3 nucleotides read TGTGCCAGCAGCTACAGGGGGCCGGGCGGGGAGCTGTTTTTT. The chain is built from TRBV6-6 and TRBJ2-2; TRBD1 agrees at 9 bases. Losses at the gene ends were 6 bases for V and 7 bases for J; bases not matched to a gene: 6. This CDR3 is 14 amino acids long. From germline, CDR1 is MNHNY and CDR2 SVGAGI (reference sequence).

The chain joins TRBV2 to TRBJ2-1, with a possible D match to TRBD2 (5 bases). CDR3 length equals 14 residues. V lost 6 bases to trimming and J lost 2 bases, with 11 bases between them. Germline lookup yields CDR1 SNHLY and CDR2 FYNNEI. The DNA of the CDR3 is TGTGCCAGCAGAGTGGAGACTACCTACAATGAGCAGTTCTTC. The encoded protein is CASRVETTYNEQFF.

This rearrangement joins TRBV7-2 to TRBJ1-1; 9 positions match TRBD1. The CDR3 has 13 amino acids. Germline CDR1 reads SGHTA; CDR2 reads FQGNSA. The trim removed 9 bases at V and 5 bases at J, leaving 7 bases unmatched. In DNA, the CDR3 is TGTGCCAGAAGAGGACAGGGGCATACTGAAGCTTTCTTT. Its translation: CARRGQGHTEAFF.

The chain combines TRBV5-6 with TRBJ2-7; D might be TRBD2 (6 bases). The V gene's germline CDR1 is SGHDT and CDR2 YYEEEE. This CDR3 is 13 amino acids long. The germline V and J ends were trimmed by 0 bases and 3 bases, with 7 bases remaining between them. The CDR3 here is CASSLVGGYEQYF. CDR3 nucleotides: TGTGCCAGCAGCTTGGTGGGGGGCTACGAGCAGTACTTC.